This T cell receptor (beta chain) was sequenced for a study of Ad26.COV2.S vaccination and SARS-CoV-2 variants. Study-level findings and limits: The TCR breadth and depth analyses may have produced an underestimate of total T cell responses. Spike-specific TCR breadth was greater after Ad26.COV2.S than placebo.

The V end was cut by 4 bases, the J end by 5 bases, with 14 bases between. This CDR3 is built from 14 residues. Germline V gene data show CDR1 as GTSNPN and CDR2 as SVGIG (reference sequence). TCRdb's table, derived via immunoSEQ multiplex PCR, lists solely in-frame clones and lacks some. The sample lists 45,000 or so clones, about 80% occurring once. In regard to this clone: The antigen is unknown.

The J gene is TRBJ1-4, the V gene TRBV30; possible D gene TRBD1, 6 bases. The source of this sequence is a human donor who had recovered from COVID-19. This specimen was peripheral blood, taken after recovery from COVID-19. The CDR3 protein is CAWTLWGGNEKLFF. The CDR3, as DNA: TGTGCCTGGACCCTTTGGGGGGGCAATGAAAAACTGTTTTTT.